This T cell receptor (beta chain) came from a study of technical replicates of blood from a few donors (dated by TCRdb to the late 2010s). The CDR3 has 18 amino acids, counting the end cysteine and phenylalanine. The read is trimmed to its CDR3 DNA, 54 bases read in frame from base 1. From a lookup of the germline V gene, CDR1 and CDR2 are MGHRA and YSYEKL. The V and J ends are trimmed by 1 base and 0 bases, leaving 16 bases between them. Concerning this clone itself: There is no known antigen for this receptor. No quality values exist for individual bases; no much larger clone is one base distant.

Library preparation used the immunoSEQ multiplex PCR assay. TCRdb retrieved this table from immuneACCESS and kept in-frame rearrangements only. Not all clones are present; in checked studies, unresolved V genes account for under half, and no reason is known for the remainder. This sample comprises tens of thousands of clones, about 94% of them detected only once. Of the sample, about 3.9% falls within the top ten clones. The receptor was derived from a human donor in good health. Some clones in this sample may be carry-over from other donors' samples. Sequencing was carried out using PBMCs. The chain employs TRBV4-1 and TRBJ1-3; D gene: possibly TRBD1, on 6 matching bases. The DNA sequence is given as TGCGCCAGCAGCCAAGCTCCCCCACAGGGTAGCTCTGGAAACACCATATATTTT. The resulting protein is CASSQAPPQGSSGNTIYF.